This T cell receptor beta chain was retrieved from a study of OX40 agonist ivuxolimab in advanced cancers. Study context: Partial responses were observed in three patients, of whom one had hepatocellular carcinoma and two had cutaneous melanoma.

Here immunoSEQ multiplex PCR was the method, and the copy in TCRdb shows in-frame clones only, minus some. The sample carries under 70,000 clones, approximately 90% recorded once. Study-wide findings and caveats: The specificity for antigen of the expanded peripheral T cells was not determined. Clonal expansion from baseline to week 6 occurred in both CD4+ and CD8+ T cells. Relative to CD4+ cells, CD8+ T cells on average had more expanded clones.

Germline V lookup: CDR1 SGHNT, CDR2 YENEEA. This CDR3 spans 15 amino acids. Trimming cost V 4 bases and J 3 bases; bases outside gene matches: 5. On this clone: Antigen: not known.

The clonotype originates from an adult with an advanced solid tumor such as melanoma, head and neck, liver or kidney cancer. This chain joins TRBV11-3 and TRBJ2-2; 7 bases map to TRBD1. Sequencing used CD4+ or CD8+ T cells sorted from blood, obtained in a trial of the OX40 agonist ivuxolimab. CDR3 nucleotides: TGTGCCAGCAGCTCTCGACAGGGATACACCGGGGAGCTGTTTTTT. Its protein is CASSSRQGYTGELFF.